Listed below are T cell receptor beta chains from one sample, sequenced in a study of CD8 T cells in Susac syndrome. MiXCR, run by TCRdb on the immunoSEQ multiplex PCR reads, gives a single entry per CDR3 protein. The repertoire holds about 150,000 distinct CDR3 sequences, with over 85% as singletons. The specimen sequenced was CD8+ T cells from PBMCs. Every receptor here comes from a human donor with multiple sclerosis. CDR3s include the opening cysteine and the closing phenylalanine or tryptophan. D genes are given only for firm matches. The size entry is marked missing in some rows and otherwise reads once, few, many or a size class.

TRBD1	TRBJ2-5	TRBV12-3/TRBV12-4	-	CASSFQDRGETQYF	TGTGCCAGCAGTTTTCAGGACAGGGGAGAGACCCAGTACTTC
TRBD1	TRBJ2-1	TRBV27	-	CASSSDRGHYNEQFF	TGTGCCAGCAGTTCCGACAGGGGGCATTACAATGAGCAGTTCTTC
-	TRBJ1-1	TRBV20-1	-	CSASTGQNTEAFF	TGCAGTGCTAGTACGGGACAGAACACTGAAGCTTTCTTT
-	TRBJ1-1	TRBV18	-	CASSPGTPQAFF	TGTGCCAGCTCACCAGGGACTCCGCAAGCTTTCTTT
-	TRBJ2-7	TRBV20-1	-	CSARGLDGYEQYF	TGCAGTGCTAGAGGACTTGATGGCTACGAGCAGTACTTC
-	TRBJ1-3	TRBV29-1	-	CSAGPGLEESGNTIYF	TGCAGCGCCGGTCCGGGCCTGGAGGAATCTGGAAACACCATATATTTT
-	TRBJ2-1	TRBV20-1	-	CSAPEQASEQFF	TGCAGTGCCCCAGAACAGGCGAGTGAGCAGTTCTTC
-	TRBJ2-3	TRBV2	-	CASSVPAETRNFEDTQYF	TGTGCCAGCAGTGTACCTGCCGAGACGCGTAATTTCGAGGATACGCAGTATTTT
TRBD1	TRBJ1-2	TRBV27	-	CASSSDRVNYGYTF	TGTGCCAGCAGCTCGGACAGGGTGAACTATGGCTACACCTTC
-	TRBJ2-2	TRBV5-4	once	CASSLAGDTSNTGELFF	TGTGCCAGCAGCTTGGCCGGTGACACTTCGAACACCGGGGAGCTGTTTTTT
TRBD1	TRBJ1-5	TRBV5-6	-	CAILNRDRGLGNQPQHF	TGTGCCATCCTGAACCGGGACAGGGGGCTTGGCAATCAGCCCCAGCATTTT
-	TRBJ2-2	TRBV7-2	-	CASSLGSGEGHGELFF	TGTGCCAGCAGCTTAGGATCGGGTGAGGGGCACGGGGAGCTGTTTTTT
TRBD1	TRBJ2-7	TRBV5-6	-	CASSAGTAIYEQYF	TGTGCCAGCAGCGCCGGGACAGCAATTTACGAGCAGTACTTC
-	TRBJ2-1	TRBV27	-	CASSQLNEQFF	TGTGCCAGCAGTCAGTTAAATGAGCAGTTCTTC
-	TRBJ1-6	TRBV27	-	CASRGTISSESPLHF	TGTGCCAGCAGGGGGACAATAAGTTCGGAATCACCCCTCCACTTT
-	TRBJ2-1	TRBV19	-	CASSVLSPRLLPREQFF	TGTGCCAGTAGTGTGCTCTCTCCCCGACTACTACCCCGTGAGCAGTTCTTC
-	TRBJ2-1	TRBV6-2/TRBV6-3	-	CASGRGRDNEQFF	TGTGCCAGCGGCCGAGGCAGGGACAATGAGCAGTTCTTC
-	TRBJ2-7	TRBV27	-	CASSNLGGYEQYF	TGTGCCAGCAGTAATCTAGGTGGCTACGAGCAGTACTTC